The following is a TCR beta chain sequence with its context. Its antigen is as yet unknown. This entry is derived from a study of cytomegalovirus exposure and HLA in healthy donors. Use of 60 Vbeta and 13 Jbeta primers characterized the PCR. Here immunoSEQ multiplex PCR was the method, and the copy in TCRdb shows in-frame clones only, minus some. Of fewer than 250,000 clones in the sample, about 87% were seen once. Study conclusions and caveats: Sequences of the TCR beta chain were said to predict the HLA-A and HLA-B alleles of most subjects accurately. Clonal expansion was found to be greater in HLA-associated TCR beta chains than in equally common others in a later analysis. Analysis performed later found more than 15,000 TCR beta sequences associated with HLA alleles at 0.05 false discovery rate.

The clonotype originates from a man younger than 45 in good health and CMV-seronegative. What was sequenced was PBMCs.

CDR3 in amino acids: CSVAWGRPYNEQFF. DNA of the CDR3: TGCAGCGTTGCCTGGGGCAGACCCTACAATGAGCAGTTCTTC. The chain joins TRBV29-1 to TRBJ2-1; D possibly corresponds to TRBD1 (5 bases). The CDR3 is 14 residues long. Trimming removed 4 bases from V and 2 bases from J, with 12 bases in between. Germline CDR1 SQVTM, CDR2 ANQGSEA.